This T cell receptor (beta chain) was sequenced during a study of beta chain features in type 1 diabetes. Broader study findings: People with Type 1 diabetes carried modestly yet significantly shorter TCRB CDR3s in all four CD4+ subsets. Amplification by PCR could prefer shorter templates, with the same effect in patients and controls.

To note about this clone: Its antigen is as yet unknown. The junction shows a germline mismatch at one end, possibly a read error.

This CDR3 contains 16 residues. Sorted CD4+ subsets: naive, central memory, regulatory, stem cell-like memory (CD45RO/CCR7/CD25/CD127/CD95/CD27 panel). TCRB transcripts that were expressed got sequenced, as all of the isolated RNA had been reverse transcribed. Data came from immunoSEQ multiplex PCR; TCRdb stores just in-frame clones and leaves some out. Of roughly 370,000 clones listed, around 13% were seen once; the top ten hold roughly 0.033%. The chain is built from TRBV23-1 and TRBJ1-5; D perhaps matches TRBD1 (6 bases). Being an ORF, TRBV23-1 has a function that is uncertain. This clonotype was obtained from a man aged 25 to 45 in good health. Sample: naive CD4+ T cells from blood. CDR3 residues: CASSQQQGRGKQPQHF. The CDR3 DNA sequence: TGCGCCAGCAGTCAACAACAGGGTAGGGGCAAGCAGCCCCAGCATTTT.